This T cell receptor (beta chain) was observed in a study of blood T cell repertoires in COVID-19. As for the study in general: The study drew acute and convalescent COVID-19 samples from the United States, Italy and Spain. T cells, B-cell-depleted T cells, or PBMCs provided the cDNA or gDNA that served as material.

Method: immunoSEQ multiplex PCR; TCRdb's copy keeps in-frame clones and lacks some. The table has some 52,000 clones, less than 90% seen once; the top ten hold about 2.7%. The CDR3 is made up of 17 amino acids. With 5 bases clipped from V and 1 base from J, the junction kept 10 bases outside the gene matches. CDR1 SSHAT and CDR2 FNYEAQ come from the germline V gene (reference sequence). The J gene is TRBJ2-5, the V gene TRBV7-7, with 10 bases that match TRBD2. Source material: peripheral blood. The source is a man aged 50 to 60 with acute or convalescent COVID-19. CDR3 nucleotide sequence: TGTGCCAGCAGCCACCTGAGCGGGGGGGGCCTCCAAGAGACCCAGTACTTC. Amino acids: CASSHLSGGGLQETQYF.